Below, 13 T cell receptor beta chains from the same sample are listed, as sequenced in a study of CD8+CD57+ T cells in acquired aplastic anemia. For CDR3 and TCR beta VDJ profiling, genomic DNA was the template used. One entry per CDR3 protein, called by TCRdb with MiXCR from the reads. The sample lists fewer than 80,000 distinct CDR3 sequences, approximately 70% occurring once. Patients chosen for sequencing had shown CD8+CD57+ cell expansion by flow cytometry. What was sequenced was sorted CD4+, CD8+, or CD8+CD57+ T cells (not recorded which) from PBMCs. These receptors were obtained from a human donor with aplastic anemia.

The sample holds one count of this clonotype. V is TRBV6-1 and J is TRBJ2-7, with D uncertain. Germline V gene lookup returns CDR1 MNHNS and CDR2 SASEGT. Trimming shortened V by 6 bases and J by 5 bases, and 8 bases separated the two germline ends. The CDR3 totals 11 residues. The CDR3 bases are TGTGCCAGCAGAAAGGCCGACGAGCAGTACTTC. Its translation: CASRKADEQYF.

CDR3 bases: TGTGCCAGCAGTGAAGGGCAGTACCAAGAGACCCAGTACTTC. Its protein is CASSEGQYQETQYF. V usage is TRBV2 and J usage is TRBJ2-5; the D is unclear. Trimming shortened V by 1 base and J by 0 bases, and 6 bases separated the two germline ends. This CDR3 has 14 residues. Germline V gene data show CDR1 as SNHLY and CDR2 as FYNNEI.

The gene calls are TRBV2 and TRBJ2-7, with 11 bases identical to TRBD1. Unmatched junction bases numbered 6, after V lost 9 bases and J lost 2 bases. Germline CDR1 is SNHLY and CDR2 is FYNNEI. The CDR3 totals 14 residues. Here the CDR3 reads CARDVGQGAYEQYF. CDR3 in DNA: TGTGCCAGGGACGTGGGACAGGGGGCCTACGAGCAGTACTTC.

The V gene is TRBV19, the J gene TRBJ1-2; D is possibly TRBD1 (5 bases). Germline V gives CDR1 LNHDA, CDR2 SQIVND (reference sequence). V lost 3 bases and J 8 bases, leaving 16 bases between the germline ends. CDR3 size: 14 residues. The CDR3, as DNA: TGTGCCAGTAGTATCTGGCAGGGCTCCGACGGCTACACCTTC. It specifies CASSIWQGSDGYTF. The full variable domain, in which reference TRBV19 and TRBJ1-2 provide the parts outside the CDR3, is DGGITQSPKYLFRKEGQNVTLSCEQNLNHDAMYWYRQDPGQGLRLIYYSQIVNDFQKGDIAEGYSVSREKKESFPLTVTSAQKNPTAFYLCASSIWQGSDGYTFGSGTRLTVV.

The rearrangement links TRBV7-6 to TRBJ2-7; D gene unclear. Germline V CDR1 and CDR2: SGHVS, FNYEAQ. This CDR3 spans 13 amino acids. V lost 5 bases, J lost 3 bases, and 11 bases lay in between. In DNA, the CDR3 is TGTGCCAGCAGCCTCGGACGGCTCTACGAGCAGTACTTC. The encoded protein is CASSLGRLYEQYF.

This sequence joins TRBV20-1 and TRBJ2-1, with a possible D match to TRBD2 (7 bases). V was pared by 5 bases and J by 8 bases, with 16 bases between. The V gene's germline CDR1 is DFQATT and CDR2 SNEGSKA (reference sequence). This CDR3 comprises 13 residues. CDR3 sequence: CSAGPGGVDEQFF. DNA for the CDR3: TGCAGTGCTGGACCGGGGGGCGTGGATGAGCAGTTCTTC.

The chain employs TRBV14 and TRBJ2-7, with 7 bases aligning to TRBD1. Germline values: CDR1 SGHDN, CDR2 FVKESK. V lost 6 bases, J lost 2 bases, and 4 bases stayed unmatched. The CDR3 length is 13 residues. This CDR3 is CASRPTGPYEQYF. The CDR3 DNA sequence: TGTGCCAGCAGGCCGACAGGGCCCTACGAGCAGTACTTC.

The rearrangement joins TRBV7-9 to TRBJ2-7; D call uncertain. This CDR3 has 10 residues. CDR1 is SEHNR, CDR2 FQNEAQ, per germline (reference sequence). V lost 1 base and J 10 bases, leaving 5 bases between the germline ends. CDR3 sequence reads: CASSLGSQYF. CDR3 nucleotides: TGTGCCAGCAGCTTAGGCTCCCAGTACTTC.

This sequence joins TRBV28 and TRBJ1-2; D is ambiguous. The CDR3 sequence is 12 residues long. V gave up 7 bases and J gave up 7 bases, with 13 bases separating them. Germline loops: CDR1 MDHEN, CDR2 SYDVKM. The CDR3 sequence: CASKGIGGGYTF. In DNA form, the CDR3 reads TGTGCCAGCAAAGGGATTGGCGGTGGCTACACCTTC.

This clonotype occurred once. CDR3 amino acids: CASSNSNQPQHF. The CDR3 region has the DNA TGTGCCAGCAGTAATAGCAATCAGCCCCAGCATTTT. The chain is built from TRBV2 and TRBJ1-5; no reliable D call. Trimming pared 5 bases from V and 0 bases from J, leaving 2 bases between. The CDR3 is 12 residues long. Germline V lookup: CDR1 SNHLY, CDR2 FYNNEI.

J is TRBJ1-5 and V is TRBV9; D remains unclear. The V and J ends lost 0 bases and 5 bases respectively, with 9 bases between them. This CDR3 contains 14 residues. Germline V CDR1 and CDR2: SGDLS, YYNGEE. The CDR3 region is CASSVGQEYQPQHF. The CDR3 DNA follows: TGTGCCAGCAGCGTAGGGCAGGAGTATCAGCCCCAGCATTTT.

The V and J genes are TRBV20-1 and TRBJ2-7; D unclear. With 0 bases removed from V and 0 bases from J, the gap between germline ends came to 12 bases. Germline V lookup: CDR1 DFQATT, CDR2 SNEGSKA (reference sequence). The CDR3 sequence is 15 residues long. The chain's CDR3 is CSARDPAKNSYEQYF. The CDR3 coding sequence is TGCAGTGCTAGAGATCCAGCGAAGAACTCCTACGAGCAGTACTTC.

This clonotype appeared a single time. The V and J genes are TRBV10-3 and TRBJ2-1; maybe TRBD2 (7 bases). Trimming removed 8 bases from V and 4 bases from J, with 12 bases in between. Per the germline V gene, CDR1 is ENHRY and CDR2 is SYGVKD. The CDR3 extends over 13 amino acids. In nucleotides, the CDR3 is TGTGCCATCGGGGGGGGCCAATACAATGAGCAGTTCTTC. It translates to CAIGGGQYNEQFF.